These 22 T cell receptor beta chains originate from one sample sequenced in a study of human T cells and chemical hapten exposure. Time point of the sample: healthy volunteer bleed at 6 weeks. Unfractionated whole blood yielded the extracted total RNA. MiXCR was run by TCRdb on the RACE reads, yielding one entry per CDR3 protein. Of some 65,000 distinct CDR3 sequences listed, approximately 6.2% were seen once; the top ten hold around 3.6%. The sample was whole blood. Source of these receptors: a female donor in good health. Some clones in this sample may be carry-over from other donors' samples.

This clonotype was counted ten times or more. This chain uses TRBV15 with TRBJ2-7; TRBD1 or TRBD2 may be the D gene (5 bases each). Germline lookup yields CDR1 LNHNV and CDR2 YYDKDF (reference sequence). CDR3 length equals 15 residues. Trimming left V 4 bases short and J 7 bases short, with 20 bases between. CDR3 nucleotide sequence: TGTGCCACCAGCACAAACAGGTTGGGGGATCAAGAGCAGTACTTC. The encoded protein is CATSTNRLGDQEQYF.

This clonotype showed up just a few times. The chain employs TRBV2 and TRBJ2-7; perhaps TRBD1 as D (6 bases). There are 13 residues in the CDR3. CDR1 is SNHLY and CDR2 is FYNNEI in the germline V gene. V lost 5 bases and J 3 bases, leaving 11 bases between the germline ends. In DNA, the CDR3 is TGTGCCAGCAGTTTAAACAGGGACTACGAGCAGTACTTC. Translating gives CASSLNRDYEQYF.

This clonotype was seen at least ten times. The rearrangement joins TRBV4-2 to TRBJ1-4, with D possibly TRBD1 on 5 matching bases. The germline V gene has CDR1 LGHNA and CDR2 YNFKEQ. The CDR3 is made up of 16 amino acids. Trimming cost V 1 base and J 1 base, with 10 bases left between them. The CDR3 region has the DNA TGTGCCAGCAGCCAAGGAAGAAGGGGAACTAATGAAAAACTGTTTTTT. It translates to CASSQGRRGTNEKLFF.

This clonotype was recorded many times. The chain has TRBV20-1 and TRBJ1-1; D ambiguous. Trimming removed 3 bases from V and 1 base from J, with 12 bases in between. The CDR3 is 14 residues long. Germline V gene lookup returns CDR1 DFQATT and CDR2 SNEGSKA (reference sequence). CDR3 region: CSARRTPQNTEAFF. The CDR3 region has the DNA TGCAGTGCTAGGAGGACCCCGCAGAACACTGAAGCTTTCTTT.

As to this clonotype: A much more abundant neighbour one base away suggests this may be a read error. The chain joins TRBV2 to TRBJ2-7; D might be TRBD2 (5 bases). Germline V gene sequence: CDR1 SNHLY, CDR2 FYNNEI. The CDR3 length is 14 residues. CDR3 protein: CAGSPEGGMDEQYF. The CDR3 DNA sequence: TGTGCCGGCAGTCCTGAGGGCGGTATGGACGAGCAGTACTTC.

This clonotype was seen at least ten times. V is TRBV5-1 and J is TRBJ2-1, with 8 positions matching TRBD2. Looked up from germline, CDR1 is SGHRS and CDR2 is YFSETQ. This CDR3 has 17 residues. With 0 bases clipped from V and 9 bases from J, the junction kept 14 bases outside the gene matches. In nucleotides, the CDR3 is TGCGCCAGCAGCTTGGCGACGCCGGGAGGGCCGGGGACTGAGCAGTTCTTC. Residues: CASSLATPGGPGTEQFF. Full variable domain (rest looked up from reference TRBV5-1 and TRBJ2-1): KAGVTQTPRYLIKTRGQQVTLSCSPISGHRSVSWYQQTPGQGLQFLFEYFSETQRNKGNFPGRFSGRQFSNSRSEMNVSTLELGDSALYLCASSLATPGGPGTEQFFGPGTRLTVL.

This clonotype came up a few times. The chain is built from TRBV7-9 and TRBJ1-2; no clear D gene. The CDR3 length is 12 residues. V was clipped by 3 bases and J by 7 bases, with 9 bases between them. Germline V gene lookup returns CDR1 SEHNR and CDR2 FQNEAQ (reference sequence). The chain's CDR3 is CASSLGSGGYTF. The DNA of the CDR3 is TGTGCCAGCAGCTTGGGGTCCGGTGGCTACACCTTC.

This clonotype was seen only a few times. The chain joins TRBV20-1 to TRBJ2-3; the D call may be TRBD1 or TRBD2 (5 bases each). The V gene lost 8 bases and the J gene lost 1 base, with 16 bases spanning the gap. CDR1 and CDR2 from the germline V gene are DFQATT and SNEGSKA (reference sequence). The CDR3 sequence is 14 residues long. The CDR3 loop is CSYPPQGGTDTQYF. CDR3 DNA sequence: TGCAGTTACCCCCCGCAGGGAGGCACAGATACGCAGTATTTT.

This clonotype appeared a few times. V gene TRBV4-1 combines with J gene TRBJ1-5, with D perhaps TRBD1 (6 bases). There are 14 residues in the CDR3. Trimming removed 4 bases from V and 6 bases from J, with 13 bases in between. Per germline, CDR1 MGHRA and CDR2 YSYEKL. CDR3 nucleotides: TGCGCCAGCAGCCCAGACAGGAGAGGTCAGCCCCAGCATTTT. It yields the protein CASSPDRRGQPQHF.

A word on this clonotype: A much larger clone lies one base from this, so it may be a read error. This chain uses TRBV6-7 with TRBJ1-5; D is unresolved. Being an ORF, TRBV6-7 has a function that is uncertain. This CDR3 has 11 residues. The CDR3 reads CASSYSRPQNF. The CDR3 DNA is TGTGCCAGCAGTTACTCGAGACCCCAGAATTTT.

In this sample, this clonotype turned up many times. J is TRBJ2-3 and V is TRBV24-1; 7 bases line up with TRBD2. Germline assignment: CDR1 KGHDR and CDR2 SFDVKD. The CDR3 sequence is 17 residues long. With V trimmed by 0 bases and J by 4 bases, 9 bases remained unmatched. The CDR3 here is CATSDLLGREKSDTQYF. In nucleotides, the CDR3 is TGTGCCACCAGTGATTTGCTGGGGCGGGAGAAGTCAGATACGCAGTATTTT.

This clonotype has just a few counts. The chain couples TRBV25-1 to TRBJ2-5, with a possible D match to TRBD2 (5 bases). Germline CDR1 and CDR2: MGHDK and SYGVNS. This CDR3 contains 17 residues. Trimming took 2 bases from V and 5 from J, leaving 21 bases between them. CDR3 in DNA: TGTGCCAGCAGTGAACTCCCCCGGACGGACTTGGTGGAGACCCAGTACTTC. It yields the protein CASSELPRTDLVETQYF. Supplemented by reference TRBV25-1 and TRBJ2-5, the full variable domain reads EADIYQTPRYLVIGTGKKITLECSQTMGHDKMYWYQQDPGMELHLIHYSYGVNSTEKGDLSSESTVSRIRTEHFPLTLESARPSHTSQYLCASSELPRTDLVETQYFGPGTRLLVL.

There are many counts of this clonotype. The rearrangement joins TRBV5-1 to TRBJ1-1, with a tentative D call TRBD1 (6 bases). Per germline, CDR1 SGHRS and CDR2 YFSETQ. Trimming left V 1 base short and J 0 bases short, with 10 bases between. The CDR3 runs 15 residues. DNA for the CDR3: TGCGCCAGCAGCTTGATAGGACAGATGAACACTGAAGCTTTCTTT. It yields the protein CASSLIGQMNTEAFF.

This clonotype was seen at least ten times. The V call is TRBV5-1, the J call TRBJ2-3, with D hard to call. V lost 0 bases and J lost 2, with 10 bases in between. Germline V gene data show CDR1 as SGHRS and CDR2 as YFSETQ. The CDR3 sequence is 15 residues long. For the CDR3, the DNA is TGCGCCAGCAGCTTGGCCGCCGTGCACACAGATACGCAGTATTTT. Protein sequence: CASSLAAVHTDTQYF. Variable domain in full (rest from reference TRBV5-1 and TRBJ2-3): KAGVTQTPRYLIKTRGQQVTLSCSPISGHRSVSWYQQTPGQGLQFLFEYFSETQRNKGNFPGRFSGRQFSNSRSEMNVSTLELGDSALYLCASSLAAVHTDTQYFGPGTRLTVL.

At least ten counts were recorded for this clonotype. The V call is TRBV4-1, the J call TRBJ2-5; D perhaps matches TRBD1 (5 bases). CDR3 length: 13 residues. Trimming took off 3 bases at V and 2 bases at J, with 7 bases between the two ends. Per germline, CDR1 MGHRA and CDR2 YSYEKL. The CDR3 spells CASSHTGQETQYF. The DNA of the CDR3 is TGCGCCAGCAGCCACACAGGACAAGAGACCCAGTACTTC.

This clonotype was picked up a small number of times. The chain carries TRBV6-1 and TRBJ1-5; D is uncertain. V was pared by 6 bases and J by 5 bases, with 11 bases between. Germline CDR1 is MNHNS and CDR2 is SASEGT. The CDR3 loop spans 13 amino acids. The CDR3 bases are TGTGCCAGCAGAAGTACGACGTATCAGCCCCAGCATTTT. Translating gives CASRSTTYQPQHF.

This chain joins TRBV5-4 and TRBJ2-1; D is unclear. The germline V and J ends were trimmed by 4 bases and 10 bases, with 21 bases remaining between them. This CDR3 contains 15 residues. Looked up from germline, CDR1 is SGHNT and CDR2 is YYREEE (reference sequence). CDR3 nucleotide sequence: TGTGCCAGCAGCACCCGGAGTGACTCGGAGCAGGAGCAGTTCTTC. Its translation is CASSTRSDSEQEQFF.

The table lists this clonotype with many counts. This chain links TRBV20-1 with TRBJ2-7; D is unresolved. With 0 bases removed from V and 2 bases from J, the gap between germline ends came to 11 bases. The CDR3 is made up of 14 amino acids. Germline lookup yields CDR1 DFQATT and CDR2 SNEGSKA (reference sequence). DNA for the CDR3: TGCAGTGCTAGAGATTCCCGCAGCACCTACGAGCAGTACTTC. Translating gives CSARDSRSTYEQYF.

This clonotype was seen ten or more times. The CDR3 sequence is CASSQTRGIGTEAFF. The CDR3 bases are TGCGCCAGCAGCCAAACGAGGGGAATCGGCACTGAAGCTTTCTTT. The rearrangement uses TRBV4-1 and TRBJ1-1; a weak D match, TRBD1 (5 bases). The CDR3 has 15 residues. The germline V gene has CDR1 MGHRA and CDR2 YSYEKL. The V end lost 2 bases, the J end lost 4 bases, and 14 bases lay between the germline ends.

This chain links TRBV18 with TRBJ1-1, with D perhaps matching TRBD1 (6 bases). Germline V gene data show CDR1 as KGHSH and CDR2 as LQKENI. The CDR3 sequence is 13 residues long. V shed 2 bases and J shed 5 bases, with 9 bases lying between them. CDR3 amino acids: CASSPIRGTEAFF. CDR3 DNA: TGTGCCAGCTCACCAATCAGGGGTACTGAAGCTTTCTTT.

This clonotype was detected a few times. CDR3 sequence reads: CATSGVGKVRETQYF. DNA for the CDR3: TGTGCCACCAGTGGCGTGGGGAAGGTTCGAGAGACCCAGTACTTC. The chain employs TRBV24-1 and TRBJ2-5, with D hard to call. The germline V gene has CDR1 KGHDR and CDR2 SFDVKD. V was pared by 5 bases and J by 4 bases, with 16 bases between. CDR3 length: 15 amino acids.

J is TRBJ1-6 and V is TRBV20-1; perhaps TRBD1 as D (6 bases). Trimming removed 6 bases from V and 9 bases from J, with 18 bases in between. CDR1 is DFQATT and CDR2 is SNEGSKA in the germline V gene (reference sequence). This CDR3 is 14 amino acids long. The CDR3 region is CSAPGGGQRSPLHF. The CDR3 bases are TGCAGTGCCCCCGGGGGGGGCCAGCGTTCACCCCTCCACTTT.